The 18 T cell receptor beta chains below come from one sample, sequenced in a study of regulatory dendritic cells for organ transplantation. The method was immunoSEQ multiplex PCR; TCRdb's version includes in-frame clones alone and lacks a portion of them. The data contain 29,000 or so clones, roughly 79% of them singletons. Sequences were obtained from memory CD4+ T cells from blood. Regarding subset: CD45RO+ memory T cells. The receptors come from a human donor in good health.

This chain uses TRBV28 with TRBJ2-5, with D hard to call. Trimming cost V 3 bases and J 1 base, with 9 bases left between them. Germline CDR1 and CDR2: MDHEN and SYDVKM. The CDR3 spans 14 residues. CDR3: CASSLTNAQETQYF. The CDR3 region has the DNA TGTGCCAGCAGTTTGACAAACGCCCAAGAGACCCAGTACTTC. The variable domain in full, with the rest retrieved from reference TRBV28 and TRBJ2-5, is DVKVTQSSRYLVKRTGEKVFLECVQDMDHENMFWYRQDPGLGLRLIYFSYDVKMKEKGDIPEGYSVSREKKERFSLILESASTNQTSMYLCASSLTNAQETQYFGPGTRLLVL.

The chain carries TRBV6-5 and TRBJ1-2; TRBD1 is a possible D gene (5 bases). Deletions cut 9 bases from V and 5 bases from J, with 13 bases between. From germline, CDR1 is MNHEY and CDR2 SVGAGI. This CDR3 is built from 12 residues. DNA of the CDR3: TGTGCCAGTTGGAACAGGCCGTATGGCTACACCTTC. This gives the protein CASWNRPYGYTF.

The chain employs TRBV12-5 and TRBJ2-2, with 8 bases identical to TRBD1. J lost 1 base, V lost 0 bases, and 7 bases had no gene match. The CDR3 consists of 18 residues. CDR1 is LGHNT, CDR2 FRNRAP, per germline. The CDR3 spells CASGLVRTGTGNTGELFF. CDR3 in DNA: TGTGCTAGTGGTTTGGTCCGAACCGGGACAGGGAACACCGGGGAGCTGTTTTTT.

This sequence joins TRBV11-1 and TRBJ2-7; unclear D gene. This CDR3 comprises 15 residues. Germline V gives CDR1 SGHAT, CDR2 FQDESV (reference sequence). V was pared by 4 bases and J by 0 bases, with 13 bases between. The CDR3 sequence: CASSSSDGSSYEQYF. CDR3 coding DNA: TGTGCCAGCAGCTCGTCGGACGGAAGCTCCTACGAGCAGTACTTC.

The chain links TRBV30 to TRBJ2-2, with D perhaps TRBD1 (6 bases). Germline values: CDR1 GTSNPN, CDR2 SVGIG (reference sequence). V lost 4 bases and J lost 3, with 12 bases in between. There are 14 residues in the CDR3. The CDR3 coding sequence is TGTGCCTGGACGGCAGGGGTCCACACCGGGGAGCTGTTTTTT. Encoded protein: CAWTAGVHTGELFF. Using reference TRBV30 and TRBJ2-2 for the parts outside the CDR3, the full variable domain is SQTIHQWPATLVQPVGSPLSLECTVEGTSNPNLYWYRQAAGRGLQLLFYSVGIGQISSEVPQNLSASRPQDRQFILSSKKLLLSDSGFYLCAWTAGVHTGELFFGEGSRLTVL.

The chain joins TRBV5-3 to TRBJ1-2; D ambiguous. TRBV5-3 is an ORF, and what it does is uncertain. This CDR3 has 13 residues. Between the trimmed V and J ends, which lost 1 base and 4 bases, there was a span of 8 bases. CDR3 coding DNA: TGTGCCAGAAGCTTGTCGGCGCTCTATGGCTACACCTTC. Its translation: CARSLSALYGYTF.

The J gene is TRBJ2-7, the V gene TRBV6-5; tentative D call: TRBD1 (6 bases). Germline CDR1 and CDR2: MNHEY and SVGAGI. V dropped 2 bases and J dropped 5 bases, with 10 bases sitting between them. This CDR3 region has 13 residues. Written as DNA, the CDR3 is TGTGCCAGCAGTTACCTAGGGACAAACGAGCAGTACTTC. Residues: CASSYLGTNEQYF.

This clone was detected only once. CDR3 protein: CASSLGDSQETQYF. DNA for the CDR3: TGTGCCAGCAGCTTAGGAGACAGCCAAGAGACCCAGTACTTC. The chain has TRBV11-1 and TRBJ2-5, with D perhaps matching TRBD1 (5 bases). Germline assignment: CDR1 SGHAT and CDR2 FQDESV (reference sequence). V lost 1 base to trimming and J lost 1 base, with 7 bases between them. The CDR3 spans 14 residues.

The rearrangement links TRBV10-2 to TRBJ2-7; 8 nucleotides align to TRBD2. CDR3 length: 14 residues. The germline gives CDR1 WSHSY, CDR2 SAAADI. Trimming at V came to 4 bases and at J to 5 bases, leaving 7 bases not matched to a gene. The CDR3 region is CASSGPGLGHEQYF. CDR3 sequence (DNA): TGCGCCAGCAGTGGCCCGGGACTAGGACACGAGCAGTACTTC.

This chain links TRBV2 with TRBJ2-7; 8 nucleotides align to TRBD2. The germline CDR1 and CDR2 sequences are SNHLY and FYNNEI. The CDR3 has 15 residues. Unmatched junction bases numbered 10, after V lost 6 bases and J lost 3 bases. This CDR3 reads CASSLGGAGNYEQYF. The DNA of the CDR3 is TGTGCCAGCAGCCTCGGGGGGGCCGGTAACTACGAGCAGTACTTC.

The chain employs TRBV9 and TRBJ2-2; D call uncertain. CDR1 and CDR2 (germline): SGDLS, YYNGEE. There are 12 residues in the CDR3. Between the trimmed V and J ends, which lost 7 bases and 3 bases, there was a span of 7 bases. The CDR3 reads CASQPYTGELFF. The CDR3, as DNA: TGTGCCAGCCAGCCGTACACCGGGGAGCTGTTTTTT.

The chain has TRBV4-2 and TRBJ1-3; D is unclear. The CDR3 is 17 residues long. Per the germline V gene, CDR1 is LGHNA and CDR2 is YNFKEQ. Trimming stripped 0 bases from V and 0 bases from J, with 12 bases between. CDR3: CASSQERLMLSGNTIYF. CDR3 DNA: TGTGCCAGCAGCCAAGAGAGGTTAATGCTCTCTGGAAACACCATATATTTT.

The chain couples TRBV7-9 to TRBJ2-3, with D perhaps matching TRBD1 (5 bases). Germline values: CDR1 SEHNR, CDR2 FQNEAQ (reference sequence). V lost 1 base to trimming and J lost 2 bases, with 13 bases between them. The CDR3 length is 16 residues. In DNA, the CDR3 is TGTGCCAGCAGCTTAGAAAGACAGAGTCCCACAGATACGCAGTATTTT. This codes for CASSLERQSPTDTQYF.

The CDR3 sequence is CASSQGASSSYEQYF. CDR3 in DNA: TGTGCCAGCAGCCAAGGGGCGTCAAGCTCCTACGAGCAGTACTTC. The chain joins TRBV11-2 to TRBJ2-7; a possible D gene is TRBD1 (5 bases). CDR3 size: 15 residues. V was trimmed by 5 bases and J by 0 bases, leaving 14 bases between them. Germline V gives CDR1 SGHAT, CDR2 FQNNGV.

The rearrangement uses TRBV11-3 and TRBJ2-2; perhaps TRBD1 as D (5 bases). The V and J ends lost 5 bases and 6 bases respectively, with 13 bases between them. The CDR3 is 14 amino acids. CDR1 and CDR2 (germline): SGHNT, YENEEA. The CDR3 coding sequence is TGTGCCAGCAGCCCCCAGGGAAGGGCCGGGGAGCTGTTTTTT. It codes for CASSPQGRAGELFF.

The rearrangement links TRBV6-1 to TRBJ1-5, with no clear D. The V gene's germline CDR1 is MNHNS and CDR2 SASEGT. The CDR3 consists of 13 residues. Trimming shortened V by 3 bases and J by 7 bases, and 10 bases separated the two germline ends. CDR3 DNA sequence: TGTGCCAGCAGTGAGAGTATGGGCCAGCCCCAGCATTTT. It encodes CASSESMGQPQHF.

This clone occurred a few times. This chain joins TRBV25-1 and TRBJ2-5; TRBD2 matches at 8 bases. The germline gives CDR1 MGHDK, CDR2 SYGVNS. V shed 6 bases and J 9 bases; nucleotides not matched to a gene: 6. This CDR3 spans 12 amino acids. CDR3 sequence reads: CASSTGGRPQYF. CDR3 nucleotide sequence: TGTGCCAGCAGCACGGGCGGGAGGCCCCAGTACTTC.

The rearrangement uses TRBV28 and TRBJ2-7, with D perhaps matching TRBD2 (5 bases). Deletions cut 6 bases from V and 4 bases from J, with 10 bases between. Germline-derived CDR1 and CDR2 are MDHEN and SYDVKM. The CDR3 loop spans 12 amino acids. CDR3 sequence: CASSRGRYEQYF. The CDR3 bases are TGTGCCAGCAGCCGGGGAAGATACGAGCAGTACTTC.